Listed below are T cell receptor beta chains from one sample, sequenced in a study of beta chain features in type 1 diabetes. Method: immunoSEQ multiplex PCR; TCRdb's copy keeps in-frame clones and lacks some. Here the sample spans 250,000 to 350,000 clones, more than 13% being singletons. Material for sequencing was naive CD4+ T cells from blood. These receptor sequences come from a young man with type 1 diabetes. Both conserved end residues are trimmed from each CDR3. Fields, in order: CDR3 protein, D gene, J gene, clone size, V gene. D genes are given only for firm matches. Only some rows state a clone size, as once, few, many or a class for expanded clones.

cdr3_aa: ASSPGTGGTGELF; d_call: TRBD1; j_call: TRBJ2-2; clone_size: few; v_call: TRBV19
cdr3_aa: AWSPFNYYSGNTIY; d_call: NA; j_call: TRBJ1-3; clone_size: NA; v_call: TRBV30
cdr3_aa: ASSLVQGLSTYEQY; d_call: NA; j_call: TRBJ2-7; clone_size: NA; v_call: TRBV5-1
cdr3_aa: ASSNRQEYEQY; d_call: NA; j_call: TRBJ2-7; clone_size: NA; v_call: TRBV21-1
cdr3_aa: ATSRDRGLLQMGGNEQF; d_call: NA; j_call: TRBJ2-1; clone_size: few; v_call: TRBV15
cdr3_aa: AITSVAGGPYEQY; d_call: TRBD2; j_call: TRBJ2-7; clone_size: few; v_call: TRBV10-3
cdr3_aa: ASSEGAIRTEAF; d_call: NA; j_call: TRBJ1-1; clone_size: NA; v_call: TRBV6-5
cdr3_aa: ASSTGEGSAGETQY; d_call: TRBD2; j_call: TRBJ2-5; clone_size: few; v_call: TRBV9
cdr3_aa: ASSWGSNTGELF; d_call: NA; j_call: TRBJ2-2; clone_size: NA; v_call: TRBV6-5
cdr3_aa: ASSLLRDRGRADTQY; d_call: TRBD1; j_call: TRBJ2-3; clone_size: few; v_call: TRBV7-8
cdr3_aa: ASSHPSEETQY; d_call: NA; j_call: TRBJ2-5; clone_size: few; v_call: TRBV19
cdr3_aa: ASSPGEGGNQPQH; d_call: NA; j_call: TRBJ1-5; clone_size: NA; v_call: TRBV28
cdr3_aa: ASSLNWDRGQRTGELF; d_call: TRBD1; j_call: TRBJ2-2; clone_size: few; v_call: TRBV5-4
cdr3_aa: ASSWGGGTGELF; d_call: NA; j_call: TRBJ2-2; clone_size: NA; v_call: TRBV7-9
cdr3_aa: ASAGKPQETQY; d_call: NA; j_call: TRBJ2-5; clone_size: NA; v_call: TRBV12-5
cdr3_aa: ASSANGLGEETQY; d_call: TRBD2; j_call: TRBJ2-5; clone_size: few; v_call: TRBV2
cdr3_aa: ASSRDTSMRNEQF; d_call: NA; j_call: TRBJ2-1; clone_size: few; v_call: TRBV18
cdr3_aa: ASSLARSSYNEQF; d_call: NA; j_call: TRBJ2-1; clone_size: few; v_call: TRBV5-1
cdr3_aa: ASSLASGTSNTQY; d_call: TRBD2; j_call: TRBJ2-3; clone_size: NA; v_call: TRBV28
cdr3_aa: ASSLDPGQGGNQPQH; d_call: TRBD1; j_call: TRBJ1-5; clone_size: NA; v_call: TRBV5-1
cdr3_aa: ASSLVTGVNEQY; d_call: TRBD1; j_call: TRBJ2-7; clone_size: NA; v_call: TRBV5-6
cdr3_aa: ASNGQGISYEQY; d_call: TRBD1; j_call: TRBJ2-7; clone_size: few; v_call: TRBV2
cdr3_aa: ASSGLAAGGHNEQF; d_call: TRBD2; j_call: TRBJ2-1; clone_size: NA; v_call: TRBV18
cdr3_aa: ASSQLQGANTEAF; d_call: TRBD1; j_call: TRBJ1-1; clone_size: NA; v_call: TRBV4-3
cdr3_aa: ASSSDRAQETQY; d_call: TRBD1; j_call: TRBJ2-5; clone_size: NA; v_call: TRBV7-2
cdr3_aa: ASSLWGLASTQY; d_call: NA; j_call: TRBJ2-3; clone_size: NA; v_call: TRBV7-3
cdr3_aa: ASSYGGLMYEQY; d_call: NA; j_call: TRBJ2-7; clone_size: NA; v_call: TRBV6-5